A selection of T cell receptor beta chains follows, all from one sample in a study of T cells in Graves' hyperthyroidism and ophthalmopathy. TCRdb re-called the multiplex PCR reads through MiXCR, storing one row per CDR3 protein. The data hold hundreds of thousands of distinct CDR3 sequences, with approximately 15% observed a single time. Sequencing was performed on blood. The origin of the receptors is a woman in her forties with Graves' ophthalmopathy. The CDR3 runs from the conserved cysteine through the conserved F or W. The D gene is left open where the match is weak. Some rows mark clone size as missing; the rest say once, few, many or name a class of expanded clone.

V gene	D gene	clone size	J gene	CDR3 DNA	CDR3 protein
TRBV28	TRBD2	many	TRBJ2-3	TGTGCCAGCAGTTCTCCCGGCGGGAGCGGTGGAGATACGCAGTATTTT	CASSSPGGSGGDTQYF
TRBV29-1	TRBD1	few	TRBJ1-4	TGCAGCGTTCGGACAGGGGATAATGAAAAACTGTTTTTT	CSVRTGDNEKLFF
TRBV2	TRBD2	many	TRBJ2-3	TGTGCCAGCAGCGGGACTAGCGGCTTCACAGATACGCAGTATTTT	CASSGTSGFTDTQYF
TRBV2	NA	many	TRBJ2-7	TGTGCCAGCAAACTAGATTTAAGCGAGCAGTACTTC	CASKLDLSEQYF
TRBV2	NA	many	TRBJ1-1	TGTGCCAGCAGTGAGGGTCGGGGGGCTGAAGCTTTCTTT	CASSEGRGAEAFF
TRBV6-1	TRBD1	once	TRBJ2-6	TGTGCCAGCGGGACAGGGGGCTCTTCTGGGGCCAACGTCCTGACTTTC	CASGTGGSSGANVLTF
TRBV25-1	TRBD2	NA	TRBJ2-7	TGTGCCAGCAGTGAATGGGTTAGCGGGGCCTACAATGAGCAGTACTTC	CASSEWVSGAYNEQYF
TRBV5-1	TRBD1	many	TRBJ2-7	TGCGCCAGCAGCCCGACAGGGGGATTTAGCGAGCAGTACTTC	CASSPTGGFSEQYF
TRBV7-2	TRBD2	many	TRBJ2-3	TGTGCCAGCAGCCTACTAGCGGGGGGGCAGATAGATACGCAGTATTTT	CASSLLAGGQIDTQYF
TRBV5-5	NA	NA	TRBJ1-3	TGTGCCAGCAGCTTGTTTCAGTCCTCTGGAAACACCATATATTTT	CASSLFQSSGNTIYF
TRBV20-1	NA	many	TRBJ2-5	TGCAGTGCTATGCCACCGCAAGAGACCCAGTACTTC	CSAMPPQETQYF